These 8 T cell receptor beta chains were sequenced from one sample in a study of graft-versus-host responses after intestinal transplantation. This table comes from immunoSEQ multiplex PCR, and its TCRdb copy is limited to in-frame clones, with some not included. The repertoire holds approximately 16,000 clones, with about two thirds as singletons. Lymphocytes (intraepithelial and lamina propria) were released by processing the graft tissue. The starting material was ileum tissue, obtained approximately 780 days after intestinal transplantation. These TCRs come from a human patient who received an intestinal transplant, so some T cells may come from the graft donor.

The gene calls are TRBV11-2 and TRBJ1-2, with unresolved D. CDR3 length equals 13 residues. Germline-derived CDR1 and CDR2 are SGHAT and FQNNGV. The V end lost 1 base, the J end lost 4 bases, and 7 bases lay between the germline ends. The CDR3 protein is CASSLGGFYGYTF. DNA of the CDR3: TGTGCCAGCAGCTTAGGAGGTTTCTATGGCTACACCTTC.

This clone has just a few counts. The V and J genes are TRBV6-1 and TRBJ1-6; D is unresolved. Germline V gene data show CDR1 as MNHNS and CDR2 as SASEGT. The CDR3 is made up of 16 amino acids. V lost 6 bases to trimming and J lost 0 bases, with 12 bases between them. This chain's CDR3 is CASSERRFSYNSPLHF. In DNA form, the CDR3 reads TGTGCCAGCAGCGAACGGCGGTTCTCCTATAATTCACCCCTCCACTTT.

Here the CDR3 DNA reads TGTGCCAGCAGCAACCGGGACAAGCTTTACGAGCAGTACTTC. Translated, it gives CASSNRDKLYEQYF. This rearrangement joins TRBV5-4 to TRBJ2-5, with a possible D match to TRBD1 (6 bases). The J call may be faulty, since TRBJ2-7 better matches the DNA end. From germline, CDR1 is SGHNT and CDR2 YYREEE (reference sequence). This CDR3 contains 14 residues.

V gene TRBV19 combines with J gene TRBJ2-7; possibly TRBD1 or TRBD2 for D (5 bases each). The CDR3 has 15 amino acids. Germline CDR1 is LNHDA and CDR2 is SQIVND (reference sequence). V lost 3 bases to trimming and J lost 2 bases, with 14 bases between them. Here the CDR3 reads CASSISGGYAYEQYF. In DNA, the CDR3 is TGTGCCAGTAGTATCAGTGGGGGATATGCCTACGAGCAGTACTTC.

This clone was observed once. The CDR3 region is CASSFHGSTEEAFF. Written as DNA, the CDR3 is TGCGCCAGCAGCTTTCATGGTTCGACAGAAGAAGCTTTCTTT. V gene TRBV5-1 combines with J gene TRBJ1-1; the D gene is possibly TRBD1 (5 bases). Per germline, CDR1 SGHRS and CDR2 YFSETQ. Trimming took off 2 bases at V and 8 bases at J, with 16 bases between the two ends. This CDR3 is built from 14 residues. Based on the CDR3 plus reference TRBV5-1 and TRBJ1-1, the full variable domain is KAGVTQTPRYLIKTRGQQVTLSCSPISGHRSVSWYQQTPGQGLQFLFEYFSETQRNKGNFPGRFSGRQFSNSRSEMNVSTLELGDSALYLCASSFHGSTEEAFFGQGTRLTVV.

This clone is labeled large. Other nucleotide sequences from this sample produce the same CDR3. The chain links TRBV5-6 to TRBJ2-3; 8 nucleotides align to TRBD1. Germline V gene data show CDR1 as SGHDT and CDR2 as YYEEEE. The V gene end was trimmed by 1 base and the J gene end by 6 bases; junction bases not matched to a gene: 7. The CDR3 length is 15 residues. The CDR3 loop is CASSLFQGAWDTQYF. For the CDR3, the DNA is TGTGCCAGCAGCTTGTTCCAGGGGGCATGGGATACGCAGTATTTT.

This clone has more than one count but fewer than ten. The J gene is TRBJ2-5, the V gene TRBV13; TRBD1 is a possible D gene (6 bases). The CDR3 covers 16 residues. Germline CDR1 PRHDT, CDR2 FYEKMQ (reference sequence). Trimming left V 5 bases short and J 2 bases short, with 18 bases between. The CDR3 DNA reads TGTGCCAGCAGCCCCACCACCGGGACAACACAAGAGACCCAGTACTTC. As protein: CASSPTTGTTQETQYF.

The J gene is TRBJ1-4, the V gene TRBV27; the match to TRBD1 covers 7 bases. Trimming took 3 bases from V and 8 from J; bases not matched to a gene: 6. From germline, CDR1 is MNHEY and CDR2 SMNVEV (reference sequence). This CDR3 contains 14 residues. The CDR3 region has the DNA TGTGCCAGCAGTTTCTCAGGGGGGAACGAAAAACTGTTTTTT. Amino acids: CASSFSGGNEKLFF.